Only a few counts were recorded for the clone carrying this TCR beta chain. What it recognizes is unknown. The sample belongs to a study of beta chain features in type 1 diabetes. Points from the study as a whole: Moderate yet significant TCRB CDR3 shortening was seen in Type 1 diabetes patients in all four CD4+ subsets. TCRB rearrangement may or may not be influenced by HLA type; here this remained unresolved.

The CDR3 is 15 residues long. The V gene lost 3 bases and the J gene lost 8 bases, with 15 bases spanning the gap. Germline CDR1 is SGHRS and CDR2 is YFSETQ. In total, each donor contributed a single heparinised blood draw that averaged about 120 mL. Sequenced material consisted of expressed TCRB transcripts (all of the isolated RNA was reverse transcribed). Mean read depth for naive, central memory and regulatory T cell samples was several million reads. Measured with immunoSEQ multiplex PCR; TCRdb has only the in-frame clones, and not every one. The sample lists approximately 250,000 clones; over 9.5% were seen once.

The chain employs TRBV5-1 and TRBJ1-6; possible D gene TRBD1, 6 bases. The sample was naive CD4+ T cells from blood. The clonotype originates from a woman aged 18 to 35 in good health. CDR3 loop: CASSSQTGSYSPLHF. In nucleotides, the CDR3 is TGCGCCAGCAGCTCCCAGACAGGATCCTATTCACCCCTCCACTTT.